The entry below describes one T cell receptor (beta chain). Antigen: not known. The data derive from a study of beta chain features in type 1 diabetes. Notes on the study in general: In cDNA sequencing, cells with high TCR expression could be over-represented. Compared to healthy donors, patients appeared to have naive, central memory and Treg TCRB repertoires that were more alike. The study found moderately but significantly shorter TCRB CDR3s in all four CD4+ subsets of Type 1 diabetes patients.

Germline values: CDR1 SGHDT, CDR2 YYEEEE. The length of the CDR3 is 17 residues. V trimming: 1 base; J trimming: 1 base; junction bases outside the gene matches: 7. All of the sorted populations showed purity greater than 98%. The entirety of the isolated RNA underwent reverse transcription, so expressed TCRB transcripts were sequenced. Using immunoSEQ multiplex PCR, the repertoire was profiled, and TCRdb retains in-frame clones only, with some absent. The table lists about 650,000 clones, about an eighth of them singletons. The material sequenced was naive CD4+ T cells from blood. The chain joins TRBV5-6 to TRBJ1-1, with 10 bases matching TRBD1. The TCR was taken from a man aged 30 to 45 with type 1 diabetes. For the CDR3, the DNA is TGTGCCAGCAGCTTGTTTGGGACAGGGGTTAGGAACACTGAAGCTTTCTTT. Translating it yields CASSLFGTGVRNTEAFF.